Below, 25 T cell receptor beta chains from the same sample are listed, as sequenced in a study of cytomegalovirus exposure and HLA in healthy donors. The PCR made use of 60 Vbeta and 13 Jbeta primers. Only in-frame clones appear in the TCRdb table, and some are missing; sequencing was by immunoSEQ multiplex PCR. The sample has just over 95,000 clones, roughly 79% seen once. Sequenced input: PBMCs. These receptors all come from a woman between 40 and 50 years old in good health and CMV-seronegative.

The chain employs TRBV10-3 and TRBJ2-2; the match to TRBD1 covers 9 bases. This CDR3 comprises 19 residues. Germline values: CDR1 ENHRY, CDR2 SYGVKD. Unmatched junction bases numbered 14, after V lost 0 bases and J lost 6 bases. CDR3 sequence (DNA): TGTGCCATCAGTGAGTCTAGATTTGGGACAGGGATGATTCCCGGGGAGCTGTTTTTT. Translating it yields CAISESRFGTGMIPGELFF.

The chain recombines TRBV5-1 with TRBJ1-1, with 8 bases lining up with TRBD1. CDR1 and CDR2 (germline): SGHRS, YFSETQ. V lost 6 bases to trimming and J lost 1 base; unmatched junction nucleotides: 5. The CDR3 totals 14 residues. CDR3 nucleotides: TGCGCCAGCACGATAGACAGGGGGAACACTGAAGCTTTCTTT. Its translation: CASTIDRGNTEAFF.

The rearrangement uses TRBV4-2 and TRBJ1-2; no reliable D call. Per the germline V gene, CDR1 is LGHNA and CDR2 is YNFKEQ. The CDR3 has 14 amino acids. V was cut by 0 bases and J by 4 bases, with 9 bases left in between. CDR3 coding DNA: TGTGCCAGCAGCCAAGAGGGCAGATCCTATGGCTACACCTTC. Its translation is CASSQEGRSYGYTF.

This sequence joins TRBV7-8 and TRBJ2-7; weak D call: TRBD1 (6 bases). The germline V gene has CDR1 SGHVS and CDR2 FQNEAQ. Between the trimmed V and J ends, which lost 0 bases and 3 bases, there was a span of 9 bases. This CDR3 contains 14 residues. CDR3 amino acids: CASSLAPGDYEQYF. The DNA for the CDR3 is TGTGCCAGCAGCTTAGCCCCAGGGGACTACGAGCAGTACTTC.

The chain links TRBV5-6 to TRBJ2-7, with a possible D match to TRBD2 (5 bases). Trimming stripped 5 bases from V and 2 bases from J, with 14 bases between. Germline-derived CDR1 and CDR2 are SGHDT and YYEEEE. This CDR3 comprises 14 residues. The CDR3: CASSYPTLAYEQYF. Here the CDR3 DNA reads TGTGCCAGCAGTTACCCTACACTAGCCTACGAGCAGTACTTC.

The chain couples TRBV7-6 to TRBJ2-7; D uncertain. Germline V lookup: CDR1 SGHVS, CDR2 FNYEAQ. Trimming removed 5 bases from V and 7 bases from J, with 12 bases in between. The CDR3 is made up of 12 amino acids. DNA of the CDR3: TGTGCCAGCAGCCATTTCTCAGAAGAGCAGTACTTC. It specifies CASSHFSEEQYF. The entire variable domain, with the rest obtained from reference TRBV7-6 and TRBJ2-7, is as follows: GAGVSQSPRYKVTKRGQDVALRCDPISGHVSLYWYRQALGQGPEFLTYFNYEAQQDKSGLPNDRFSAERPEGSISTLTIQRTEQRDSAMYRCASSHFSEEQYFGPGTRLTVT.

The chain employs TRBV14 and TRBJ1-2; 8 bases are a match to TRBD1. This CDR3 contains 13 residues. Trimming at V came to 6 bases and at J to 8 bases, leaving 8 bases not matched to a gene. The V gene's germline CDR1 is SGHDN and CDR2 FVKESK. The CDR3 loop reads CASSRGQGSGYTF. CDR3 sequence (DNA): TGTGCCAGCAGTCGTGGACAGGGCAGCGGCTACACCTTC.

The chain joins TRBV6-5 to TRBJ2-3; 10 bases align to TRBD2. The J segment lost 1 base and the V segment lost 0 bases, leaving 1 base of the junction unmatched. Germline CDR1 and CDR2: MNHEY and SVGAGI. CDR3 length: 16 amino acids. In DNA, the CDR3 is TGTGCCAGCAGTTACTCCCTAGCGGGGGGCACAGATACGCAGTATTTT. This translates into CASSYSLAGGTDTQYF.

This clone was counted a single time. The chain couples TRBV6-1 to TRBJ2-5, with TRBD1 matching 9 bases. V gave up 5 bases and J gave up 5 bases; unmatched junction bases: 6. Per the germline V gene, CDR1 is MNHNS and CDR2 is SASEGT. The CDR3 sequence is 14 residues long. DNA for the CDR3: TGTGCCAGCAGTTTTACAGGGGGCGGGGAGACCCAGTACTTC. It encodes CASSFTGGGETQYF.

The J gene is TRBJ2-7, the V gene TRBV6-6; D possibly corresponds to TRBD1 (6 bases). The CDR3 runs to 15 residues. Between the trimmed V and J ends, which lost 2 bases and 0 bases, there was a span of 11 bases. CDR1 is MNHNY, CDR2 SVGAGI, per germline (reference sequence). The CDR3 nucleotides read TGTGCCAGCAGTTACGGACAGTTCAGCTCCTACGAGCAGTACTTC. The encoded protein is CASSYGQFSSYEQYF.

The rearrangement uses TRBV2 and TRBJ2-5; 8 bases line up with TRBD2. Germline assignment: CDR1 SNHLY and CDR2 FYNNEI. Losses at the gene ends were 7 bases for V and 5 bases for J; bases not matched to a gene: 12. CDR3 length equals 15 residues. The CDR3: CASTRRERGTETQYF. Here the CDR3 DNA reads TGTGCCAGCACGCGCCGGGAGCGGGGGACGGAGACCCAGTACTTC.

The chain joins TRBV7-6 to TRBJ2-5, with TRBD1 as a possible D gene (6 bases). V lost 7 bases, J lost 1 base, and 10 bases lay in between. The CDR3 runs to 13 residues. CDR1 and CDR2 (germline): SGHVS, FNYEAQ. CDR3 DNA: TGTGCCAGCATCCAGGGGTCCCAAGAGACCCAGTACTTC. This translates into CASIQGSQETQYF.

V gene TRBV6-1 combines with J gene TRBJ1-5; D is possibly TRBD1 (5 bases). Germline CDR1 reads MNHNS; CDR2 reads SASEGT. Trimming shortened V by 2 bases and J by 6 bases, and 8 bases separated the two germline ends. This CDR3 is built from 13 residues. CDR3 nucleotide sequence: TGTGCCAGCAGTGAACAGGGAACTCAGCCCCAGCATTTT. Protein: CASSEQGTQPQHF.

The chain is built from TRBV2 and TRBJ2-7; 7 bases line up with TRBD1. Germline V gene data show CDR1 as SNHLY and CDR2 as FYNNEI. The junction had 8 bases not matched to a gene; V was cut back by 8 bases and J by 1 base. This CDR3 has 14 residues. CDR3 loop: CASQPGTASYEQYF. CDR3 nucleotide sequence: TGTGCCAGCCAGCCGGGGACAGCTTCCTACGAGCAGTACTTC.

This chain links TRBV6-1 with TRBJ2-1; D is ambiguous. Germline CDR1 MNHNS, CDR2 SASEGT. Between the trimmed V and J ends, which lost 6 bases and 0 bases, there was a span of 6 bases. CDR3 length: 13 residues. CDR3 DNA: TGTGCCAGCAGGGCAACCTCCTACAATGAGCAGTTCTTC. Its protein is CASRATSYNEQFF.

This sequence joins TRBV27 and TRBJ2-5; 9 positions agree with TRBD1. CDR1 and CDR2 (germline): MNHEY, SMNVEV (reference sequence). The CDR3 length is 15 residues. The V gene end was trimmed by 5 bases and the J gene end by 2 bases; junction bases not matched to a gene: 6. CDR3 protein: CASSPGQGFQETQYF. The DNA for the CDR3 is TGTGCCAGCAGTCCGGGACAGGGATTTCAAGAGACCCAGTACTTC.

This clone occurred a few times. The CDR3 sequence is CASSQTRGGNEQFF. DNA of the CDR3: TGCGCCAGCAGCCAAACCCGGGGGGGCAATGAGCAGTTCTTC. V usage is TRBV4-1 and J usage is TRBJ2-1; 8 bases line up with TRBD2. With V trimmed by 2 bases and J by 6 bases, 3 bases remained unmatched. The CDR3 is 14 residues long. Germline V gives CDR1 MGHRA, CDR2 YSYEKL.

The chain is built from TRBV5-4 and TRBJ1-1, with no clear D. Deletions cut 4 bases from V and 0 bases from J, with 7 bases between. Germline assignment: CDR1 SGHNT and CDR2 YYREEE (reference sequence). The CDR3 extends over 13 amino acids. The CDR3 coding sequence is TGTGCCAGCAGCGGAGAGGTGAACACTGAAGCTTTCTTT. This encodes CASSGEVNTEAFF.

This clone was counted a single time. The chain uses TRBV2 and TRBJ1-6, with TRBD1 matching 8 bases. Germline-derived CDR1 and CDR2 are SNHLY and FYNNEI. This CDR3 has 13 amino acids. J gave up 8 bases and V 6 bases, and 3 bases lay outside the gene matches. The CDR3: CASSQGAHSPLHF. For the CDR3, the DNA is TGTGCCAGCAGCCAGGGGGCGCATTCACCCCTCCACTTT.

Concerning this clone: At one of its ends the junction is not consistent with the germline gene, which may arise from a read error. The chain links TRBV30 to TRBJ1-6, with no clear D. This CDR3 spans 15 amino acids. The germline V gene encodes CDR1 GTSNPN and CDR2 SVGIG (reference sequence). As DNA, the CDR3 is TGTGCCTGGAGTCCTGGACTGTTCTCTAGTTCACCCCCCCACTTT. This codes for CAWSPGLFSSSPPHF.

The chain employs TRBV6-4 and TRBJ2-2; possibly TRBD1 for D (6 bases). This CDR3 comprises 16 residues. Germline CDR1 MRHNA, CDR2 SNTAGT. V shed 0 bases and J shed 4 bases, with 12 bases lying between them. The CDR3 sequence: CASSDSAGVGTGELFF. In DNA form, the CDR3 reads TGTGCCAGCAGTGACTCGGCAGGGGTAGGCACCGGGGAGCTGTTTTTT.

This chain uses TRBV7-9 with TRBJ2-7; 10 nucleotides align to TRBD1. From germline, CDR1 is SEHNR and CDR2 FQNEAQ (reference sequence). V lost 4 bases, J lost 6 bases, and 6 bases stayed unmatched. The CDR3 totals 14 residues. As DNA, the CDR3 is TGTGCCAGCAGCTCGGGACAGGGGTTCTCCGAGCAGTACTTC. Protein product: CASSSGQGFSEQYF.

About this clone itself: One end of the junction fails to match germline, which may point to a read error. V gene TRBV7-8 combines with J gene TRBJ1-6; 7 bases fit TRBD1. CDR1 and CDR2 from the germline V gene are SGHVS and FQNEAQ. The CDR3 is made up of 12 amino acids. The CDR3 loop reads CASSERGRTLHF. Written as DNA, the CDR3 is TGTGCCAGCAGCGAAAGGGGGCGAACCCTACACTTT. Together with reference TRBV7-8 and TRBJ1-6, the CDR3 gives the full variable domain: GAGVSQSPRYKVAKRGQDVALRCDPISGHVSLFWYQQALGQGPEFLTYFQNEAQLDKSGLPSDRFFAERPEGSVSTLKIQRTQQEDSAVYLCASSERGRTLHFGNGTRLTVT.

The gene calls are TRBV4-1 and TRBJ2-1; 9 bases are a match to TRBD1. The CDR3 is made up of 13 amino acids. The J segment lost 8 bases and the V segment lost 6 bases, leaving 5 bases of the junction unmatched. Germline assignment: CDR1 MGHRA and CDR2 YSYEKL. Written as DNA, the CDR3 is TGCGCCAGCAGTCTCACAGGGGGCCATGAGCAGTTCTTC. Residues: CASSLTGGHEQFF.

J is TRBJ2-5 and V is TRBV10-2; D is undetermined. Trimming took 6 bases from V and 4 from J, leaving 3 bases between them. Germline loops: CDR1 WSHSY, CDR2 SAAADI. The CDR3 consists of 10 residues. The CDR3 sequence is CASRAETQYF. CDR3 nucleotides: TGCGCCAGCAGGGCAGAGACCCAGTACTTC.